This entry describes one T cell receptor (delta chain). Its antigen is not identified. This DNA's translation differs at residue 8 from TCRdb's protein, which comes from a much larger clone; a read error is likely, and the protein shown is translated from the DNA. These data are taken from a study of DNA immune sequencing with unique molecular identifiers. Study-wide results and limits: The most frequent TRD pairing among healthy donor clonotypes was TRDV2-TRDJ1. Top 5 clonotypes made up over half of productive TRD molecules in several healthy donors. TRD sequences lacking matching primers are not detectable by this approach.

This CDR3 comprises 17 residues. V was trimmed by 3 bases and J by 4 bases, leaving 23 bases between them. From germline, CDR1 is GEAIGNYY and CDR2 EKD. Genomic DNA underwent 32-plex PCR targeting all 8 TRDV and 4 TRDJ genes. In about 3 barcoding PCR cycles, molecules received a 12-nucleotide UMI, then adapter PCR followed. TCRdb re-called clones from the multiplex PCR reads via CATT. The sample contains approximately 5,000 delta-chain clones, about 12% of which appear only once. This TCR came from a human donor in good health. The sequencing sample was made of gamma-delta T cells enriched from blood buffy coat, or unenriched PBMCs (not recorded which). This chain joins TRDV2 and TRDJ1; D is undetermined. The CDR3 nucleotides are TGTGCCTGTGACCCCGTCCTGAGGAGAATGTTCAACGATAAACTCATCTTT. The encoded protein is CACDPVLRRMFNDKLIF.